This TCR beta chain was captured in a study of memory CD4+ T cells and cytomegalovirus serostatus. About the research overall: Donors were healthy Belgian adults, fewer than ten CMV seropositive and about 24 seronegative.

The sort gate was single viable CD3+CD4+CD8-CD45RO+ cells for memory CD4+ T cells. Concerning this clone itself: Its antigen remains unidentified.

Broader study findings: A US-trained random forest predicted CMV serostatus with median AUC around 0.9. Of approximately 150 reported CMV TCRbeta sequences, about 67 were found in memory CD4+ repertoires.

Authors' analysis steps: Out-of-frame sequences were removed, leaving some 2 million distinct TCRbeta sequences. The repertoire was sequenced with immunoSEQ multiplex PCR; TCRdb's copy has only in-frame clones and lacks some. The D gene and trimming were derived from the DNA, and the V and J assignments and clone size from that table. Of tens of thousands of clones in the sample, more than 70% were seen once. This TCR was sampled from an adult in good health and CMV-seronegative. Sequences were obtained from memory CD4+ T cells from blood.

CDR3 DNA: TGCGCCAGCAGCTTGGGAGGGTTGGAAAACATTCAGTACTTC. It encodes CASSLGGLENIQYF. The chain uses TRBV5-1 and TRBJ2-4; weak D call: TRBD2 (5 bases). Germline V gives CDR1 SGHRS, CDR2 YFSETQ. With 0 bases removed from V and 5 bases from J, the gap between germline ends came to 9 bases. This CDR3 is 14 amino acids long.